A selection of T cell receptor beta chains follows, all from one sample in a study of blood T cell repertoires in COVID-19. The method was immunoSEQ multiplex PCR; TCRdb's version includes in-frame clones alone and lacks a portion of them. The sample lists hundreds of thousands of clones; 70% to 90% were seen once. Sequenced input: peripheral blood. All receptors come from a woman between 25 and 40 years old with active or convalescent COVID-19. CDR3s include the opening cysteine and the closing phenylalanine or tryptophan. D genes are given only for firm matches. Not all rows give a size; the values are once, few, many and, for expanded clones, a class.

d_gene: TRBD2; v_gene: TRBV29-1; abundance: .; j_gene: TRBJ2-2; CDR3nt: TGCAGCGCCGTCGGGGTTAGCGGGAGGGCCGGGGAGCTGTTTTTT; CDR3aa: CSAVGVSGRAGELFF
d_gene: TRBD1; v_gene: TRBV29-1; abundance: .; j_gene: TRBJ1-2; CDR3nt: TGCAGCGGGAGGGGGACAGGGGATGGCTACACCTTC; CDR3aa: CSGRGTGDGYTF
d_gene: .; v_gene: TRBV5-1; abundance: .; j_gene: TRBJ1-1; CDR3nt: TGCGCCAGCAGCTTGGAGGGCGGGGCAAGGCTCACTGAAGCTTTCTTT; CDR3aa: CASSLEGGARLTEAFF
d_gene: .; v_gene: TRBV6-6; abundance: .; j_gene: TRBJ1-5; CDR3nt: TGTGCCAGCACTCCCCGGATCCAGTCGGGGCAGCCCCAGCATTTT; CDR3aa: CASTPRIQSGQPQHF
d_gene: .; v_gene: TRBV30; abundance: few; j_gene: TRBJ2-2; CDR3nt: TGTGCCTGGAGTATCGGGGAGCTGGCGAACACCGGGGAGCTGTTTTTT; CDR3aa: CAWSIGELANTGELFF
d_gene: .; v_gene: TRBV5-6; abundance: .; j_gene: TRBJ1-1; CDR3nt: TGTGCCAGCAGCTTGGGAGGGATCACTGAAGCTTTCTTT; CDR3aa: CASSLGGITEAFF
d_gene: .; v_gene: TRBV2; abundance: .; j_gene: TRBJ1-4; CDR3nt: TGTGCCAGCAAATCGGGATTTGCAACTAATGAAAAACTGTTTTTT; CDR3aa: CASKSGFATNEKLFF
d_gene: .; v_gene: TRBV27; abundance: once; j_gene: TRBJ1-1; CDR3nt: TGTGCCAGCAGTCCGTCCCTCGGGAACACTGAAGCTTTCTTT; CDR3aa: CASSPSLGNTEAFF
d_gene: .; v_gene: TRBV10-3; abundance: .; j_gene: TRBJ2-5; CDR3nt: TGTGCCATCAGTGACTCGGGGTCCTGGGAGACCCAGTACTTC; CDR3aa: CAISDSGSWETQYF
d_gene: .; v_gene: TRBV2; abundance: once; j_gene: TRBJ2-7; CDR3nt: TGTGCCAGCAGTGGGGTTCATGACAGCATTGATCCCTACGAGCAGTACTTC; CDR3aa: CASSGVHDSIDPYEQYF
d_gene: TRBD1; v_gene: TRBV18; abundance: .; j_gene: TRBJ1-5; CDR3nt: TGTGCCAGCTCACTCGACAGGGATCAGCCCCAGCATTTT; CDR3aa: CASSLDRDQPQHF
d_gene: .; v_gene: TRBV4-1; abundance: .; j_gene: TRBJ2-6; CDR3nt: TGCGCCAGCAGCCCCGAGGACATTATTTCTGGGGCCAACGTCCTGACTTTC; CDR3aa: CASSPEDIISGANVLTF
d_gene: .; v_gene: TRBV11-2; abundance: .; j_gene: TRBJ1-2; CDR3nt: TGTGCCAGCAGCAGCTTAGAACAGACCACTCACTATGGCTACACCTTC; CDR3aa: CASSSLEQTTHYGYTF
d_gene: .; v_gene: TRBV29-1; abundance: once; j_gene: TRBJ1-1; CDR3nt: TGCAGCGTTGTGGGTACCAGGGGCCTCATGAACACTGAAGCTTTCTTT; CDR3aa: CSVVGTRGLMNTEAFF
d_gene: .; v_gene: TRBV5-1; abundance: once; j_gene: TRBJ1-1; CDR3nt: TGCGCCAGCAGCCGAACGAGCTCCGGGACAATGAACACTGAAGCTTTCTTT; CDR3aa: CASSRTSSGTMNTEAFF
d_gene: TRBD1; v_gene: TRBV14; abundance: .; j_gene: TRBJ1-2; CDR3nt: TGTGCCAGCAGTCAAATAGGACAGGCAAACTATGGCTACACCTTC; CDR3aa: CASSQIGQANYGYTF
d_gene: .; v_gene: TRBV2; abundance: few; j_gene: TRBJ1-5; CDR3nt: TGTGCCAGCAGTGATCTCTACAAGGGGTATAGCAATCAGCCCCAGCATTTT; CDR3aa: CASSDLYKGYSNQPQHF
d_gene: .; v_gene: TRBV2; abundance: .; j_gene: TRBJ1-2; CDR3nt: TGTGCCAGCAGTGCCAGTATCGCCTATGGCTACACCTTC; CDR3aa: CASSASIAYGYTF
d_gene: TRBD1; v_gene: TRBV19; abundance: once; j_gene: TRBJ1-2; CDR3nt: TGTGCCAGCCATACAGGGGGCAATTCCTATGGCTACACCTTC; CDR3aa: CASHTGGNSYGYTF
d_gene: TRBD2; v_gene: TRBV2; abundance: .; j_gene: TRBJ2-5; CDR3nt: TGTGCCAGCAGTGAACTAGCGGGAGGAGAGACCCAGTACTTC; CDR3aa: CASSELAGGETQYF
d_gene: TRBD1; v_gene: TRBV18; abundance: .; j_gene: TRBJ1-1; CDR3nt: TGTGCCAGCACAGGGGCGACAGGGGCGAACACTGAAGCTTTCTTT; CDR3aa: CASTGATGANTEAFF
d_gene: .; v_gene: TRBV3-1/TRBV3-2; abundance: .; j_gene: TRBJ1-2; CDR3nt: TGTGCCAGCCAGGGGCTCACGGACTATGGCTACACCTTC; CDR3aa: CASQGLTDYGYTF
d_gene: TRBD1; v_gene: TRBV19; abundance: .; j_gene: TRBJ1-2; CDR3nt: TGTGCCAGTATCCCCTTCGGGACAGGGGATGGCTACACCTTC; CDR3aa: CASIPFGTGDGYTF
d_gene: TRBD1; v_gene: TRBV19; abundance: .; j_gene: TRBJ2-6; CDR3nt: TGTGCCAGTAGTATTAGGCCAGGGGGCTACAGCTCTGGGGCCAACGTCCTGACTTTC; CDR3aa: CASSIRPGGYSSGANVLTF
d_gene: TRBD1; v_gene: TRBV19; abundance: .; j_gene: TRBJ1-2; CDR3nt: TGTGCCAGTAGGAAGGTGGGACAGGGGGCAAATGGCTACACCTTC; CDR3aa: CASRKVGQGANGYTF
d_gene: TRBD1; v_gene: TRBV5-4; abundance: .; j_gene: TRBJ2-1; CDR3nt: TGTGCCAGCAGCCCGGGACAGACCTACAATGAGCAGTTCTTC; CDR3aa: CASSPGQTYNEQFF
d_gene: TRBD1; v_gene: TRBV27; abundance: .; j_gene: TRBJ1-2; CDR3nt: TGTGCCAGCCGTCCAGGGGGCAGCTATGGCTACACCTTC; CDR3aa: CASRPGGSYGYTF
d_gene: .; v_gene: TRBV6-1; abundance: .; j_gene: TRBJ2-2; CDR3nt: TGTGCCAGCAGTGAATACCAGGAAGCCGGGGAGCTGTTTTTT; CDR3aa: CASSEYQEAGELFF
d_gene: .; v_gene: TRBV2; abundance: .; j_gene: TRBJ1-3; CDR3nt: TGTGCCAGCAGTGCACAACAAGGGGTAGTCTCTGGAAACACCATATATTTT; CDR3aa: CASSAQQGVVSGNTIYF
d_gene: TRBD2; v_gene: TRBV5-6; abundance: once; j_gene: TRBJ2-1; CDR3nt: TGTGCCAGCAGCTTTGGTGGCGGGGGGGTCAATGAGCAGTTCTTC; CDR3aa: CASSFGGGGVNEQFF
d_gene: TRBD1; v_gene: TRBV3-1/TRBV3-2; abundance: .; j_gene: TRBJ1-6; CDR3nt: TGTGCCAGCAGCCCGCCAACAGGGGTAGGTTCACCCCTCCACTTT; CDR3aa: CASSPPTGVGSPLHF
d_gene: .; v_gene: TRBV19; abundance: .; j_gene: TRBJ2-3; CDR3nt: TGTGCCAGTAGTCCGACTAACACAGATACGCAGTATTTT; CDR3aa: CASSPTNTDTQYF
d_gene: .; v_gene: TRBV19; abundance: .; j_gene: TRBJ1-1; CDR3nt: TGTGCCGCCTCCCGGGGTAGGACTGAAGCTTTCTTT; CDR3aa: CAASRGRTEAFF
d_gene: TRBD2; v_gene: TRBV6-5; abundance: .; j_gene: TRBJ2-3; CDR3nt: TGTGCCGCGAGACTGAGCGGGGGCACAGATACGCAGTATTTT; CDR3aa: CAARLSGGTDTQYF
d_gene: TRBD1; v_gene: TRBV3-1/TRBV3-2; abundance: .; j_gene: TRBJ1-6; CDR3nt: TGTGCCAGCAGCCAACGGACAGGGTCTCAATCACCCCTCCACTTT; CDR3aa: CASSQRTGSQSPLHF
d_gene: .; v_gene: TRBV5-1; abundance: .; j_gene: TRBJ2-4; CDR3nt: TGCGCCAGCAGCCCTACCTCGACACCAAACGCAGCCAAAAACATTCAGTACTTC; CDR3aa: CASSPTSTPNAAKNIQYF
d_gene: TRBD2; v_gene: TRBV5-1; abundance: once; j_gene: TRBJ2-3; CDR3nt: TGCGCCAGCAGCTCGGAGCGGGAGGGGACAGATACGCAGTATTTT; CDR3aa: CASSSEREGTDTQYF
d_gene: .; v_gene: TRBV18; abundance: few; j_gene: TRBJ2-2; CDR3nt: TGTGCCAGCTCACCTCCGGCAGGGGTCACCGGGGAGCTGTTTTTT; CDR3aa: CASSPPAGVTGELFF
d_gene: .; v_gene: TRBV7-6; abundance: .; j_gene: TRBJ1-4; CDR3nt: TGTGCCAGCAGCTTAGCTTCAGGGGAGACGGAAAAACTGTTTTTT; CDR3aa: CASSLASGETEKLFF
d_gene: .; v_gene: TRBV3-1/TRBV3-2; abundance: .; j_gene: TRBJ2-6; CDR3nt: TGTGCCAGCAAAGGAGGAGGGGGGGCCAACGTCCTGACTTTC; CDR3aa: CASKGGGGANVLTF
d_gene: TRBD2; v_gene: TRBV30; abundance: .; j_gene: TRBJ2-7; CDR3nt: TGTGCCTGGAGTGGCGGGGGGTACGAGCAGTACTTC; CDR3aa: CAWSGGGYEQYF
d_gene: TRBD1; v_gene: TRBV19; abundance: .; j_gene: TRBJ1-2; CDR3nt: TGTGCCAGTAGTATCGGGACAGGGGACTATGGCTACACCTTC; CDR3aa: CASSIGTGDYGYTF
d_gene: .; v_gene: TRBV6-1; abundance: .; j_gene: TRBJ1-1; CDR3nt: TGTGCCAGCAGTGAATACGGGGTTACTGAAGCTTTCTTT; CDR3aa: CASSEYGVTEAFF